This TCR beta chain is from a study of early T cells in non-severe SARS-CoV-2 infection. Study summary: The study sequenced bulk RNA from unsorted whole blood, with chains unpaired.

This clonotype was counted at least ten times. Its antigen remains unknown. CDR3 length: 12 amino acids. Germline values: CDR1 DFQATT, CDR2 SNEGSKA (reference sequence). V was trimmed by 5 bases and J by 3 bases, leaving 8 bases between them. Study results and limitations: The VDJdb matching leaned toward anti-spike CD8 responses and overlooked private and CD4 specificities.

Individual cDNA molecules each received unique molecular identifiers attached to them. TCRdb used MiXCR to reprocess the 5' RACE reads, holding one entry per CDR3 protein. This table has roughly 34,000 distinct CDR3 sequences, more than 4% appearing once. The TCR comes from an adult who was a healthcare worker with PCR-confirmed SARS-CoV-2 infection or an uninfected control (not recorded which). This chain connects TRBV20-1 to TRBJ2-1, with TRBD2 as a possible D gene (5 bases). Input material: whole blood. This chain's CDR3 is CSARGLYNEQFF. CDR3 DNA: TGCAGTGCTCGCGGGCTCTACAATGAGCAGTTCTTC.